The 20 T cell receptor beta chains below all came from one sample that was sequenced in a study of T cell repertoires in cytomegalovirus infection. Antigens for these TCRs are unknown. Each CDR3 protein is one row after TCRdb ran MiXCR on the reads. The sample has some 110,000 distinct CDR3 sequences, about 9.5% seen once. Sequenced sample: PBMCs, sequenced either directly or after in vitro stimulation (not recorded which). Receptor source: a human donor in good health (CMV status not recorded). Some clones in this sample may be carry-over from other donors' samples.

The chain is built from TRBV27 and TRBJ2-1, with D perhaps TRBD1 (5 bases). Trimming shortened V by 5 bases and J by 8 bases, and 19 bases separated the two germline ends. The CDR3 sequence is 15 residues long. CDR1 is MNHEY, CDR2 SMNVEV, per germline (reference sequence). Here the CDR3 DNA reads TGTGCCAGCAGTCTTTCGGACGCAGGGCGCGATGAGCAGTTCTTC. It codes for CASSLSDAGRDEQFF.

This clonotype was recorded many times. This sequence joins TRBV6-1 and TRBJ2-7; D uncertain. Germline loops: CDR1 MNHNS, CDR2 SASEGT. Trimming took 7 bases from V and 0 from J, leaving 7 bases between them. The CDR3 spans 12 residues. CDR3 in amino acids: CASTSSSYEQYV. CDR3 DNA: TGTGCCAGCACTTCAAGCTCCTACGAGCAGTACGTC.

This clonotype was seen many times. The V and J genes are TRBV7-2 and TRBJ1-2; D is possibly TRBD1 (5 bases). The germline V and J ends were trimmed by 3 bases and 3 bases, with 14 bases remaining between them. Germline-derived CDR1 and CDR2 are SGHTA and FQGNSA. This CDR3 has 15 residues. CDR3 sequence (DNA): TGTGCCAGCAGCTTCAGACAGCCACATTACTATGGCTACACCTTC. Translation gives CASSFRQPHYYGYTF.

The sample holds many counts of this clonotype. The chain employs TRBV7-6 and TRBJ2-2; TRBD1 aligns across 8 bases. The CDR3 is 17 residues long. Germline V gene data show CDR1 as SGHVS and CDR2 as FNYEAQ. With V trimmed by 0 bases and J by 1 base, 4 bases remained unmatched. The CDR3 loop reads CASSLAKGQVNTGELFF. Here the CDR3 DNA reads TGTGCCAGCAGCTTAGCGAAGGGACAGGTGAACACCGGGGAGCTGTTTTTT.

This chain uses TRBV11-3 with TRBJ2-5; TRBD2 aligns across 12 bases. The CDR3 contains 18 residues. Germline-derived CDR1 and CDR2 are SGHNT and YENEEA. The V and J ends lost 3 bases and 5 bases, in that order; junction bases with no gene match: 13. CDR3 sequence (DNA): TGTGCCAGCAGCTTGGGTTCGCTAGCGGGAGGGCCGGGGGAGACCCAGTACTTC. Its translation is CASSLGSLAGGPGETQYF. The complete variable domain, with remaining parts taken from reference TRBV11-3 and TRBJ2-5, reads EAGVVQSPRYKIIEKKQPVAFWCNPISGHNTLYWYLQNLGQGPELLIRYENEEAVDDSQLPKDRFSAERLKGVDSTLKIQPAELGDSAVYLCASSLGSLAGGPGETQYFGPGTRLLVL.

The chain links TRBV27 to TRBJ1-2; tentative D call: TRBD1 (5 bases). V was shortened by 8 bases and J by 6 bases, with 28 bases between the two germline ends. The CDR3 length is 17 residues. Germline CDR1 MNHEY, CDR2 SMNVEV (reference sequence). The CDR3: CASATDAAGEGNHGYTF. In DNA, the CDR3 is TGTGCCAGCGCAACGGATGCCGCGGGGGAGGGCAACCATGGCTACACCTTC.

Only a few counts were recorded for this clonotype. CDR3 sequence reads: CSVGTTVNQPQHF. The DNA of the CDR3 is TGCAGCGTAGGAACGACGGTGAATCAGCCCCAGCATTTT. The rearrangement links TRBV29-1 to TRBJ1-5; D not resolved. V was pared by 6 bases and J by 4 bases, with 13 bases between. The CDR3 is 13 amino acids. Germline loops: CDR1 SQVTM, CDR2 ANQGSEA. Full variable domain (missing parts from reference TRBV29-1 and TRBJ1-5): SAVISQKPSRDICQRGTSLTIQCQVDSQVTMMFWYRQQPGQSLTLIATANQGSEATYESGFVIDKFPISRPNLTFSTLTVSNMSPEDSSIYLCSVGTTVNQPQHFGDGTRLSIL.

This clonotype was observed a few times. The chain recombines TRBV19 with TRBJ1-2; possible D gene TRBD1, 5 bases. The CDR3 runs 13 residues. Germline CDR1 and CDR2: LNHDA and SQIVND (reference sequence). Between the trimmed V and J ends, which lost 9 bases and 4 bases, there was a span of 15 bases. CDR3 region: CASRIQGSYGYTF. The CDR3 bases are TGTGCCAGCCGGATTCAGGGTTCCTATGGCTACACCTTC.

This clonotype appeared many times. V is TRBV7-9 and J is TRBJ1-5, with 8 bases identical to TRBD1. J gave up 4 bases and V 5 bases, and 7 bases lay outside the gene matches. Germline V gene data show CDR1 as SEHNR and CDR2 as FQNEAQ (reference sequence). The CDR3 is made up of 15 amino acids. Here the CDR3 reads CASSKGQGENQPQHF. For the CDR3, the DNA is TGTGCCAGCAGCAAAGGACAGGGTGAGAATCAGCCCCAGCATTTT.

This clonotype was detected a few times. J is TRBJ2-7 and V is TRBV18; 12 nucleotides align to TRBD2. This CDR3 has 15 residues. Per the germline V gene, CDR1 is KGHSH and CDR2 is LQKENI. The V gene end was trimmed by 6 bases and the J gene end by 5 bases; junction bases not matched to a gene: 8. The CDR3 is CASSLGLAGIDEQYF. Written as DNA, the CDR3 is TGTGCCAGCTCGCTTGGACTAGCGGGAATTGACGAGCAGTACTTC.

The rearrangement joins TRBV14 to TRBJ2-6; no clear D. Germline-derived CDR1 and CDR2 are SGHDN and FVKESK. The V gene lost 3 bases and the J gene lost 1 base, with 7 bases spanning the gap. This CDR3 has 15 residues. In DNA form, the CDR3 reads TGTGCCAGCAGCCAGGAGAAGTCTGGGGCCAACGTCCTGACTTTC. Translating it yields CASSQEKSGANVLTF.

The sample holds a few counts of this clonotype. The V and J genes are TRBV19 and TRBJ1-5; 12 nucleotides line up with TRBD1. The CDR3 loop spans 16 amino acids. Looked up from germline, CDR1 is LNHDA and CDR2 is SQIVND (reference sequence). V gave up 7 bases and J gave up 7 bases; unmatched junction bases: 11. The CDR3 reads CASIPSPGQGAQPQHF. The CDR3 nucleotides read TGTGCCAGTATTCCATCTCCGGGACAGGGGGCGCAGCCCCAGCATTTT.

The genes are TRBV18 and TRBJ1-2; D unclear. This CDR3 contains 12 residues. The V gene's germline CDR1 is KGHSH and CDR2 LQKENI. The V and J ends lost 5 bases and 1 base respectively, with 5 bases between them. The CDR3 nucleotides are TGTGCCAGCTCAGGCGGTAACTATGGCTACACCTTC. Protein product: CASSGGNYGYTF.

The sample holds a few counts of this clonotype. The V gene is TRBV4-1, the J gene TRBJ2-1; 10 positions agree with TRBD2. With V trimmed by 5 bases and J by 6 bases, 10 bases remained unmatched. Germline lookup yields CDR1 MGHRA and CDR2 YSYEKL. CDR3 length equals 16 residues. The CDR3, as DNA: TGCGCCAGCAGCTCTGTTGGGACTAGCGTTGGCAATGAGCAGTTCTTC. Translated: CASSSVGTSVGNEQFF.

The sample holds a few counts of this clonotype. This chain connects TRBV29-1 to TRBJ2-1; 12 bases are a match to TRBD2. The germline V gene encodes CDR1 SQVTM and CDR2 ANQGSEA. CDR3 length: 15 residues. Trimming removed 3 bases from V and 6 bases from J; junction bases left unmatched: 6. The CDR3 nucleotides are TGCAGCGTTGATGGGGGGACTAGCGGGTCCAATGAGCAGTTCTTC. It translates to CSVDGGTSGSNEQFF.

The V and J genes are TRBV24-1 and TRBJ2-5, with unresolved D. From germline, CDR1 is KGHDR and CDR2 SFDVKD. V was trimmed by 3 bases and J by 2 bases, leaving 6 bases between them. This CDR3 comprises 13 residues. This CDR3 is CATSDGPQETQYF. As DNA, the CDR3 is TGTGCCACCAGTGATGGGCCTCAAGAGACCCAGTACTTC.

This clonotype was counted a few times. J is TRBJ1-5 and V is TRBV28, with D unresolved. V was shortened by 6 bases and J by 6 bases, with 15 bases between the two germline ends. The germline V gene encodes CDR1 MDHEN and CDR2 SYDVKM. The CDR3 is 14 amino acids. The DNA of the CDR3 is TGTGCCAGCAGCCGGCCCCCTTTGGGTCAGCCCCAGCATTTT. Its translation: CASSRPPLGQPQHF. The complete variable domain, with remaining parts taken from reference TRBV28 and TRBJ1-5, reads DVKVTQSSRYLVKRTGEKVFLECVQDMDHENMFWYRQDPGLGLRLIYFSYDVKMKEKGDIPEGYSVSREKKERFSLILESASTNQTSMYLCASSRPPLGQPQHFGDGTRLSIL.

The chain joins TRBV7-2 to TRBJ2-3; 7 nucleotides line up with TRBD2. Germline V gives CDR1 SGHTA, CDR2 FQGNSA. The CDR3 has 15 amino acids. V was clipped by 4 bases and J by 3 bases; unmatched bases: 7. Here the CDR3 reads CASSSRASGTDTQYF. In nucleotides, the CDR3 is TGTGCCAGCAGCTCGAGGGCTAGCGGTACAGATACGCAGTATTTT.

This clonotype was seen a few times. The gene calls are TRBV19 and TRBJ2-1; maybe TRBD1 (6 bases). Trimming removed 3 bases at V and 4 bases at J, with 10 bases between. This CDR3 is 14 amino acids long. Germline V gene lookup returns CDR1 LNHDA and CDR2 SQIVND (reference sequence). CDR3 sequence: CASSIQGPYNEQFF. The CDR3 region has the DNA TGTGCCAGTAGTATCCAGGGGCCTTACAATGAGCAGTTCTTC. The variable domain in full, with the rest retrieved from reference TRBV19 and TRBJ2-1, is DGGITQSPKYLFRKEGQNVTLSCEQNLNHDAMYWYRQDPGQGLRLIYYSQIVNDFQKGDIAEGYSVSREKKESFPLTVTSAQKNPTAFYLCASSIQGPYNEQFFGPGTRLTVL.

This clonotype was counted many times. This sequence joins TRBV7-2 and TRBJ1-2; D is possibly TRBD1 (5 bases). The germline V gene encodes CDR1 SGHTA and CDR2 FQGNSA. The CDR3 is made up of 13 amino acids. V was shortened by 1 base and J by 4 bases, with 7 bases between the two germline ends. The CDR3 sequence is CASSLDRSYGYTF. CDR3 in DNA: TGTGCCAGCAGCTTAGACAGGAGCTATGGCTACACCTTC.